This paragraph reports one TCR beta chain. The source of the sample is a study of cytotoxic CD8 clonotypes in ibrutinib-treated CLL. Using immunoSEQ multiplex PCR, the repertoire was profiled, and TCRdb retains in-frame clones only, with some absent. The sample gives tens of thousands of clones, roughly 72% of which show up once; approximately 30% is in the top ten. Trimming stripped 2 bases from V and 1 base from J, with 9 bases between. Germline V gene sequence: CDR1 SGHRS, CDR2 YFSETQ. The CDR3 consists of 14 residues. The sequencing used PBMCs, collected before ibrutinib treatment. V and J are TRBV5-1 and TRBJ1-1, with D maybe TRBD1 (5 bases). The TCR sequence derives from a human donor with chronic lymphocytic leukemia. In DNA form, the CDR3 reads TGCGCCAGCAGCTTCAAGGGGCAGAACACTGAAGCTTTCTTT. This encodes CASSFKGQNTEAFF.